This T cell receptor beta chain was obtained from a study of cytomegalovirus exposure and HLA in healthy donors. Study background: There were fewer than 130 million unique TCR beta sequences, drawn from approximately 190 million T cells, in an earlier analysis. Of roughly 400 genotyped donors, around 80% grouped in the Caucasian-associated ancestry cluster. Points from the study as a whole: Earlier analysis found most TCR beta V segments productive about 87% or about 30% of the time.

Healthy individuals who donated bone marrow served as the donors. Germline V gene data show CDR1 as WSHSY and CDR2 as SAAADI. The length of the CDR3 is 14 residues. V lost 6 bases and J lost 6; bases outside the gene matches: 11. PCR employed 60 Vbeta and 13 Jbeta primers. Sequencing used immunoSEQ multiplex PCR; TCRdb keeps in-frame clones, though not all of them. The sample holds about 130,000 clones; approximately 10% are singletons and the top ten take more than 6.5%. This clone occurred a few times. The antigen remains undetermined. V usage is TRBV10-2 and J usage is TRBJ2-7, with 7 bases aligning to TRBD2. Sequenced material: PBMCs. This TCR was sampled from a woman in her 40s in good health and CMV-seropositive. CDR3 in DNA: TGCGCCAGCAGGTCCGGGGGGATAAACATCGAGCAGTACTTC. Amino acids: CASRSGGINIEQYF.